This T cell receptor (beta chain) was recorded in a study of T cells in Graves' hyperthyroidism and ophthalmopathy. Study-wide results and limits: In validation, the model predicted ophthalmopathy. These predictions came a median approximately 5.9 months before onset. Separating ophthalmopathy from stable hyperthyroidism was achieved by a 13 V-J model.

Authors of the study amplified TCR beta CDR3 regions from RNA transcripts. First-round RT-PCR with HTBI primers amplified the TCR CDR3 region. MiXCR, applied by TCRdb to the multiplex PCR reads, yields one record per CDR3 protein. In the table there are under 400,000 distinct CDR3 sequences, over 10% of which are singletons. This clonotype was found many times. Its antigen is unknown. This CDR3 is built from 11 residues. V was pared by 7 bases and J by 0 bases, with 3 bases between. The germline V gene encodes CDR1 SNHLY and CDR2 FYNNEI. Each diagnosis drew on symptoms, thyroxine, TRAb, thyroid ultrasound and orbital computed tomography findings. It was roughly 10 ml of fresh peripheral blood that supplied the PBMCs.

The rearrangement joins TRBV2 to TRBJ2-5; D gene ambiguous. This clonotype originated in a woman aged 18-35 years with Graves' hyperthyroidism. Input material: blood. The CDR3 DNA follows: TGTGCCAGCAAATACCAAGAGACCCAGTACTTC. Protein product: CASKYQETQYF.